The clone carrying this T cell receptor beta chain was seen a few times. The data originate from a study of CD8+ T cells in alopecia areata. Sequencing used cDNA as its template, made by extracting RNA and reverse transcribing it. Method: immunoSEQ multiplex PCR; TCRdb's copy keeps in-frame clones and lacks some. The sample comprises nearly 200,000 clones, over 45% of which are singletons, and approximately 5.1% rests with the top ten. CDR3 length equals 17 residues. Germline-derived CDR1 and CDR2 are GTSNPN and SVGIG (reference sequence). V dropped 2 bases and J dropped 0 bases, with 17 bases sitting between them. Treatment defined: oral pan-JAK inhibitor, 5-10 mg twice daily.

The sequence derives from a human donor with alopecia areata. The source material was CD4+ T cells sorted from blood, sampled at week 24, from a patient treated with tofacitinib. The chain is built from TRBV30 and TRBJ1-5, with a possible D match to TRBD1 (5 bases). This CDR3 reads CAWSSGGGHRSNQPQHF. The CDR3 nucleotides read TGTGCCTGGAGTTCCGGGGGAGGACACCGTAGCAATCAGCCCCAGCATTTT.